This is a list of T cell receptor beta chains from one sample in a study of T cells after yellow fever vaccination. TCRdb passed the 5' RACE reads through MiXCR, listing each CDR3 protein once. This sample has a few hundred thousand distinct CDR3 sequences, with approximately 12% found just once. The specimen comprised CD4+ T cells sorted from PBMCs, sampled 15 days after the yellow fever booster vaccination. All receptors come from a man younger than 30 who received the YFV17D yellow fever vaccine. Both conserved end residues are part of each CDR3. D genes are given only for firm matches. Not every row has a clone size; where given, it reads once, few, many or a size class.

j_call: TRBJ1-2
v_call: TRBV6-5
d_call: .
clone_size: few
cdr3_nt: TGTGCCAGCACTCCTCGGGGGGGGGATGGCTACACCTTC
cdr3_aa: CASTPRGGDGYTF

j_call: TRBJ2-2
v_call: TRBV19
d_call: TRBD1
clone_size: few
cdr3_nt: TGTGCCAGTAGTATAGGTACGGGACAGGGGTTCACCGGGGAGCTGTTTTTT
cdr3_aa: CASSIGTGQGFTGELFF

j_call: TRBJ2-6
v_call: TRBV6-2/TRBV6-3
d_call: TRBD2
clone_size: .
cdr3_nt: TGTGCCAGTGGACTAGCTGGGGCCAACGTCCTGACTTTC
cdr3_aa: CASGLAGANVLTF

j_call: TRBJ2-5
v_call: TRBV11-2
d_call: .
clone_size: .
cdr3_nt: TGTGCCAGCAGCTTAGTGGCCTACCAAGAGACCCAGTACTTC
cdr3_aa: CASSLVAYQETQYF

j_call: TRBJ1-1
v_call: TRBV20-1
d_call: .
clone_size: few
cdr3_nt: TGCAGTGCAGTACAGGAAACTGAAGCTTTCTTT
cdr3_aa: CSAVQETEAFF

j_call: TRBJ1-1
v_call: TRBV4-1
d_call: .
clone_size: many
cdr3_nt: TGCGCCAGCAGCCAAATCGTACAGGGTGTACCTGAAGCTTTCTTT
cdr3_aa: CASSQIVQGVPEAFF

j_call: TRBJ1-1
v_call: TRBV14
d_call: .
clone_size: few
cdr3_nt: TGTGCCAGCAGCCCCTGGGGTTACTCTGAAGCTTTCTTT
cdr3_aa: CASSPWGYSEAFF

j_call: TRBJ2-5
v_call: TRBV6-5
d_call: .
clone_size: .
cdr3_nt: TGTGCCAGCAGTCGTCGAGGGCCCACTCCGCAAGAGACCCAGTACTTC
cdr3_aa: CASSRRGPTPQETQYF

j_call: TRBJ2-5
v_call: TRBV5-4
d_call: .
clone_size: .
cdr3_nt: TGTGCCAGCAGCTCGCGAGCGGAGGGAGAGACCCAGTACTTC
cdr3_aa: CASSSRAEGETQYF

j_call: TRBJ1-2
v_call: TRBV7-6
d_call: .
clone_size: few
cdr3_nt: TGTGCCAGCAGCCGTCGGACTGGGCAAATGGGCTTTCATGGCTACACCTTC
cdr3_aa: CASSRRTGQMGFHGYTF

j_call: TRBJ2-5
v_call: TRBV5-1
d_call: .
clone_size: .
cdr3_nt: TGCGCCAGCAGCGGGGACATAGGAGAGACCCAGTACTTC
cdr3_aa: CASSGDIGETQYF

j_call: TRBJ2-3
v_call: TRBV6-2/TRBV6-3
d_call: .
clone_size: .
cdr3_nt: TGTGCCAGCAGTTACTCCCTAGGACGCACAGATACGCAGTATTTT
cdr3_aa: CASSYSLGRTDTQYF

j_call: TRBJ2-5
v_call: TRBV18
d_call: .
clone_size: .
cdr3_nt: TGTGCCAGCTCACCCCCAATCGATCAAGTGGGGAACCAGTACTTC
cdr3_aa: CASSPPIDQVGNQYF

j_call: TRBJ1-6
v_call: TRBV10-3
d_call: .
clone_size: .
cdr3_nt: TGTGCCATCAGTGAGGGGGTAGGGGCGGCAAATTCACCCCTCCACTTT
cdr3_aa: CAISEGVGAANSPLHF

j_call: TRBJ2-5
v_call: TRBV6-6
d_call: .
clone_size: few
cdr3_nt: TGTGCCAGCAGTTACACGGAAGAGACCCAGTACTTC
cdr3_aa: CASSYTEETQYF

j_call: TRBJ2-3
v_call: TRBV2
d_call: TRBD2
clone_size: few
cdr3_nt: TGTGCCAGCAGTGAAAGGAACCCGGGACTAGCGGGGGGGCCAAGGGTCACAGATACGCAGTATTTT
cdr3_aa: CASSERNPGLAGGPRVTDTQYF

j_call: TRBJ1-5
v_call: TRBV6-1
d_call: .
clone_size: .
cdr3_nt: TGTGCCAGCAGTATTAGTACAGAAGAATATCAGCCCCAGCATTTT
cdr3_aa: CASSISTEEYQPQHF

j_call: TRBJ2-2
v_call: TRBV3-1
d_call: .
clone_size: few
cdr3_nt: TGTGCCACCGGACGGGACACCGGGGAGCTGTTTTTT
cdr3_aa: CATGRDTGELFF

j_call: TRBJ1-2
v_call: TRBV27
d_call: TRBD1
clone_size: .
cdr3_nt: TGTGCCAGCACAACAGGGGGCTATGGCTACACCTTC
cdr3_aa: CASTTGGYGYTF

j_call: TRBJ2-5
v_call: TRBV5-1
d_call: TRBD2
clone_size: .
cdr3_nt: TGCGCCAGCAGCGGAGGACTAGCGGGGTTGGAAGGGACCCAGTACTTC
cdr3_aa: CASSGGLAGLEGTQYF

j_call: TRBJ2-5
v_call: TRBV18
d_call: TRBD1
clone_size: .
cdr3_nt: TGTGCCAGCTCACCTTCCGGGACAGTTCTCCAGTACTTC
cdr3_aa: CASSPSGTVLQYF

j_call: TRBJ1-1
v_call: TRBV6-6
d_call: .
clone_size: .
cdr3_nt: TGTGCCAGCAGTTACTCGATTGAAGCTTTCTTT
cdr3_aa: CASSYSIEAFF

j_call: TRBJ2-5
v_call: TRBV6-6
d_call: TRBD2
clone_size: many
cdr3_nt: TGTGCCAGCAGTGGGACTAGCGGGGGGCAAGAGACCCAGTACTTC
cdr3_aa: CASSGTSGGQETQYF

j_call: TRBJ1-2
v_call: TRBV19
d_call: .
clone_size: .
cdr3_nt: TGTGCCAGTAGTATAAGGACTCTAAGTCGTGGCTACACCTTC
cdr3_aa: CASSIRTLSRGYTF

j_call: TRBJ2-5
v_call: TRBV28
d_call: .
clone_size: .
cdr3_nt: TGTGCCAGCAGTCCTATCACGGGACTGTTGTACCAAGAGACCCAGTACTTC
cdr3_aa: CASSPITGLLYQETQYF

j_call: TRBJ1-5
v_call: TRBV28
d_call: TRBD1
clone_size: .
cdr3_nt: TGTGCCAGCAGTTCAAGGGACAGGGACAATCAGCCCCAGCATTTT
cdr3_aa: CASSSRDRDNQPQHF

j_call: TRBJ2-4
v_call: TRBV7-2
d_call: .
clone_size: .
cdr3_nt: TGTGCCAGCAGCTTAGTAGCCCTTCTAGCCAAAAACATTCAGTACTTC
cdr3_aa: CASSLVALLAKNIQYF

j_call: TRBJ1-2
v_call: TRBV20-1
d_call: .
clone_size: .
cdr3_nt: TGCAGTGCCCGGATTGGGAACTATGGCTACACCTTC
cdr3_aa: CSARIGNYGYTF